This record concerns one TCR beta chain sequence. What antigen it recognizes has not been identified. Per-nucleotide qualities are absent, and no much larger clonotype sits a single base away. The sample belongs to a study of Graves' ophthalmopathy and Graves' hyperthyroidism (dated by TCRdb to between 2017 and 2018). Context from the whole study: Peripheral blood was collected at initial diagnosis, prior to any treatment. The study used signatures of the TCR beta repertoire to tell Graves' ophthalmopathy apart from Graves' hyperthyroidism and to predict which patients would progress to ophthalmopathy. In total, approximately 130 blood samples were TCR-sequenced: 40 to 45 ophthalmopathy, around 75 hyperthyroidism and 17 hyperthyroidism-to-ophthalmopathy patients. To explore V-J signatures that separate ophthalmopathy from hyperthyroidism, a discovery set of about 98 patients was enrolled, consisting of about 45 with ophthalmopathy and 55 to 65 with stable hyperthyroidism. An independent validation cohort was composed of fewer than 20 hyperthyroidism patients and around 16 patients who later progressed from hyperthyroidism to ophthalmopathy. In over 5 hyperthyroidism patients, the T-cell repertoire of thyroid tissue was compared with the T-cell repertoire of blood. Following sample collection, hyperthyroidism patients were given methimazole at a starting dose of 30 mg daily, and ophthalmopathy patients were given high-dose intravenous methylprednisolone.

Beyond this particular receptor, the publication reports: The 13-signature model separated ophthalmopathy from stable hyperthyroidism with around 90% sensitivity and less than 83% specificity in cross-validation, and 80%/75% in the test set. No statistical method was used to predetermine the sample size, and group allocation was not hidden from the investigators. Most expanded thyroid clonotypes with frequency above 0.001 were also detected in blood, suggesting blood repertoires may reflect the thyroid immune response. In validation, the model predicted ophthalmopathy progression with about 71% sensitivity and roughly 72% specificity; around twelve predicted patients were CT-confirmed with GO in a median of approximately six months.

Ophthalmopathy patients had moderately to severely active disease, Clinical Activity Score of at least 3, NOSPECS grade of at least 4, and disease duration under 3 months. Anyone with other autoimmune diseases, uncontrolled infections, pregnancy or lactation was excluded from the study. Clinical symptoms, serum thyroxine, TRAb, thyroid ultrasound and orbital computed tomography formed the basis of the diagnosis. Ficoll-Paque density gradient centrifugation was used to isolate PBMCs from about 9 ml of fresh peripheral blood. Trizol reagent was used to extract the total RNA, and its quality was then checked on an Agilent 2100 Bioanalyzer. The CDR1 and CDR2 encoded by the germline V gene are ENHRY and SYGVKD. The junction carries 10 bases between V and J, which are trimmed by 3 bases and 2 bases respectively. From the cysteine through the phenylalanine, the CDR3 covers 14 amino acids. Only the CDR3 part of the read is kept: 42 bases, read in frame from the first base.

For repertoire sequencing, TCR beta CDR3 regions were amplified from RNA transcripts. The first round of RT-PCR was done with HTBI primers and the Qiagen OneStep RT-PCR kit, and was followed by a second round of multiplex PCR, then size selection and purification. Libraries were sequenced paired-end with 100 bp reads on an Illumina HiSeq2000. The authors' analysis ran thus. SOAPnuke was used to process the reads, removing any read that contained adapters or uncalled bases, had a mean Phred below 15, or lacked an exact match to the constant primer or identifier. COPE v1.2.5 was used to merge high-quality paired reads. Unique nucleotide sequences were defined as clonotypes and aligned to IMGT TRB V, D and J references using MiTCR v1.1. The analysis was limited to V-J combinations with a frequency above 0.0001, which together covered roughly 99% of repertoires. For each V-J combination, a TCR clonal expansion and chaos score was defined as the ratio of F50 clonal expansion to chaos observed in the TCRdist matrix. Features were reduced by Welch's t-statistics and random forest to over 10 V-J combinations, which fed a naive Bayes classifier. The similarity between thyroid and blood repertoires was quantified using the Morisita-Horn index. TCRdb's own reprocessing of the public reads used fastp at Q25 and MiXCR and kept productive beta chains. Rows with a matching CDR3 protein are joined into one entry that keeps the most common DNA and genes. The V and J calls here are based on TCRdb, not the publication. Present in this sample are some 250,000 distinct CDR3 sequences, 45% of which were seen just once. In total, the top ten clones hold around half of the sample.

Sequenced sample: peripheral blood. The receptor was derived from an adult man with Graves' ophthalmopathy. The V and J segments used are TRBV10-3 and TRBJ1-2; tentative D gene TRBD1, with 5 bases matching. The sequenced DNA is TGTGCCATCAGTGAAGCAGGGAGGAACTATGGCTACACCTTC. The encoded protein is CAISEAGRNYGYTF.